A selection of T cell receptor beta chains follows, all from one sample in a study of CD8+ T cells in alopecia areata. Measured with immunoSEQ multiplex PCR; TCRdb has only the in-frame clones, and not every one. Of about 190,000 clones listed, about three fifths are singletons. The sequences come from CD4+ T cells sorted from blood, collected around week 50, from a patient treated with tofacitinib. The receptors originated from a human donor with alopecia areata. CDR3s include the opening cysteine and the closing phenylalanine or tryptophan. A D gene is named only where the DNA matches it firmly. The size entry is marked missing in some rows and otherwise reads once, few, many or a size class.

v_gene	abundance	j_gene	d_gene	CDR3nt	CDR3aa
TRBV6-4	medium-sized	TRBJ2-3	TRBD2	TGTGCCAGCAGTCCGTTAGCGGGGGGCACAGATACGCAGTATTTT	CASSPLAGGTDTQYF
TRBV30	few	TRBJ1-5	TRBD1	TGTGCCTGGAGAGCCCGACAGGGAAATAGGAGCAATCAGCCCCAGCATTTT	CAWRARQGNRSNQPQHF
TRBV7-8	.	TRBJ2-7	TRBD1	TGTGCCAGCAGCTTGGCCGGGACAGGGACGTACGAGCAGTACTTC	CASSLAGTGTYEQYF
TRBV19	few	TRBJ1-4	TRBD1	TGTGCCAGTAGTATCAAGGACAGGACCTGTTTT	CASSIKDRTCF
TRBV2	.	TRBJ2-3	TRBD1	TGTGCCAGCATGCGGGACAGGGGATTCACAGATACGCAGTATTTT	CASMRDRGFTDTQYF
TRBV1	once	TRBJ2-7	.	TGCACCAGCAGCCAAGTAGAGGGACAGATACGCTACGAGCAGTACTTC	CTSSQVEGQIRYEQYF
TRBV5-1	.	TRBJ2-6	.	TGCGCCAGCAGCTTGGAAGGGGCCAACGTCCTGACTTTC	CASSLEGANVLTF
TRBV5-1	few	TRBJ1-2	.	TGCGCCAGCAGCTTGGCCCCCACCACCGGGGGTGGCTACACCTTC	CASSLAPTTGGGYTF
TRBV29-1	.	TRBJ2-7	.	TGCAGCGCCTCGCCGGGGCAGTTCGAGCAGTACTTC	CSASPGQFEQYF
TRBV7-9	few	TRBJ2-3	TRBD2	TGTGCCAGCAGCTTAGGGAGGACTAGCGATGAGACGCAGTATTTT	CASSLGRTSDETQYF
TRBV2	.	TRBJ2-7	.	TGTGCCAGCAGTGGCGAGACCCAAGAGCAGTACTTC	CASSGETQEQYF
TRBV30	once	TRBJ1-4	.	TGTGCCTCCGGTGGACAGAATAATGAAAAACTGTTTTTT	CASGGQNNEKLFF
TRBV19	.	TRBJ1-2	.	TGTGCCAGTAGTAAGCGAAATCTGGGCGGAACTAACTATGGCTACACCTTC	CASSKRNLGGTNYGYTF
TRBV30	.	TRBJ1-2	.	TGTGCCTGGAGTGGGACAGAAAATACCTATGGCTACACCTTC	CAWSGTENTYGYTF
TRBV2	.	TRBJ2-3	.	TGTGCCAGCAGGGGGGGCGCTGGCACAGATACGCAGTATTTT	CASRGGAGTDTQYF
TRBV25-1	once	TRBJ1-2	.	TGTGCCAGCAGTGAGGCACAGAGGGATGGCTACACCTTC	CASSEAQRDGYTF
TRBV29-1	.	TRBJ1-1	.	TGCAGCGTCGGGGGGATGAACACTGAAGCTTTCTTT	CSVGGMNTEAFF
TRBV28	.	TRBJ2-5	.	TGTGCCAGCAGTTTGGGAGGAATATGGGGGGCCCAAGAGACCCAGTACTTC	CASSLGGIWGAQETQYF
TRBV29-1	.	TRBJ1-6	.	TGCAGCCCCGGAGGGGGGTGTAATTCACCCCTCCACTTT	CSPGGGCNSPLHF
TRBV11-2	.	TRBJ1-2	TRBD1	TGTGCCAGCAGCCCCCAGGGGGTTGGAGGCTACATCTTC	CASSPQGVGGYIF
TRBV29-1	.	TRBJ2-6	.	TGCAGCGTTGTGGTTGAACATGATTGGATCTCTGGGGCCAACGTCCTGACTTTC	CSVVVEHDWISGANVLTF
TRBV5-1	.	TRBJ1-6	TRBD1	TGCGCCAGCAGCTTGGGACAGGGAAGTTCACCCCTCCACTTT	CASSLGQGSSPLHF
TRBV4-3	.	TRBJ1-2	.	TGCGCCAGCAGCCAAGATACCGCCTATGGCTACACCTTC	CASSQDTAYGYTF
TRBV5-1	once	TRBJ1-1	TRBD1	TGCGCCAGCAGCCTGCTTGGACAGGGGCTGATACCGAACACTGAAGCTTTCTTT	CASSLLGQGLIPNTEAFF
TRBV7-6	.	TRBJ2-5	TRBD1	TGTGCCAGCAGCCTTAAAGAGGGGGCCAGAGTGATGGAGACCCAGTACTTC	CASSLKEGARVMETQYF
TRBV9	.	TRBJ2-3	.	TGTGCCAGCAGCGTAGTGGGCACAGATACGCAGTATTTT	CASSVVGTDTQYF
TRBV15	.	TRBJ2-7	.	TGTGCCACCAGCAGTTATACTAGCAGGGACTACGAGCAGTACTTC	CATSSYTSRDYEQYF
TRBV29-1	.	TRBJ2-3	TRBD1	TGCAGCGTTGAAGGGGACAGGGGGCAAGGTACGCAGTATTTT	CSVEGDRGQGTQYF
TRBV18	few	TRBJ2-1	.	TGTGCCAGCTCACCGAGAAAGACAGGAATAGGCTACAATGAGCAGTTCTTC	CASSPRKTGIGYNEQFF
TRBV6-1	.	TRBJ1-1	.	TGTGCCAGCAGGCTAAGTGGTACCGAAGCTTTCTTT	CASRLSGTEAFF
TRBV15	few	TRBJ2-1	.	TGTGCCACCAGCAGAGGGACAGACTCGGGTGAGCAGTTCTTC	CATSRGTDSGEQFF
TRBV27	.	TRBJ1-6	TRBD1	TGTGCCAGCAGTGCCGACAGGGGAGGCTCACCCCTCCACTTT	CASSADRGGSPLHF
TRBV29-1	.	TRBJ1-4	.	TGCAGCGTTGAATTAGGGGACGGTGAAAAACTGTTTTTT	CSVELGDGEKLFF
TRBV30	.	TRBJ2-7	TRBD1	TGTGCCTGGAGTGGGGACAGGGGCTACGAGCAGTACTTC	CAWSGDRGYEQYF
TRBV6-5	few	TRBJ1-2	.	TGTGCCAGCTGGTGGAGTGACTATGGCTACACCTTC	CASWWSDYGYTF
TRBV7-3	.	TRBJ2-1	TRBD1	TGTGCCAGCAGCGTCGGGACAGGGGAGGAGCAGTTCTTC	CASSVGTGEEQFF
TRBV15	.	TRBJ2-5	.	TGTGCCACCAGCAAGAGTGGCCCGGGAGAAGAGACCCAGTACTTC	CATSKSGPGEETQYF
TRBV27	.	TRBJ1-2	.	TGTGCCAGCAGTTTTAAAGGGTACGGCTACACCTTC	CASSFKGYGYTF
TRBV29-1	.	TRBJ2-1	.	TGCAGCGTCGGAAACTACAATGAGCAGTTCTTC	CSVGNYNEQFF
TRBV4-2	.	TRBJ2-3	TRBD2	TGTGCCAGCAGCCAAGATAAGGGGCGGGGGGCTAGTAGCACAGATACGCAGTATTTT	CASSQDKGRGASSTDTQYF
TRBV20-1	.	TRBJ2-7	TRBD2	TGCAGTGCTAGGACTAGCGACGAGCAGTACTTC	CSARTSDEQYF
TRBV9	few	TRBJ2-1	TRBD1	TGTGCCAGCAGCGTGGGCGACAGGGGTAGGCAGTTCTTC	CASSVGDRGRQFF
TRBV2	few	TRBJ2-1	.	TGTGCCAGCAGGGGGAACACAGGGCTGGGGAATGAGCAGTTCTTC	CASRGNTGLGNEQFF
TRBV30	.	TRBJ1-1	.	TGTGCCTGGATGCGACAGACGAACACTGAAGCTTTCTTT	CAWMRQTNTEAFF
TRBV5-1	.	TRBJ2-1	.	TGCGCCAGCAGCTCCCCGGGACAACTAAATGAGCAGTTCTTC	CASSSPGQLNEQFF
TRBV29-1	.	TRBJ2-7	.	TGCAGCGTTTGGGAGAACGGATTCGAGCAGTACTTC	CSVWENGFEQYF
TRBV30	few	TRBJ1-5	.	TGTGCCTGGAGTAGTGATGGCGGTAGCAATCAGCCCCAGCATTTT	CAWSSDGGSNQPQHF
TRBV19	.	TRBJ2-1	.	TGTGCCAGTAGTAATCCCAAAATCAATGAGCAGTTCTTC	CASSNPKINEQFF